The 15 T cell receptor beta chains below were found in one sample sequenced in a study of cytomegalovirus exposure and HLA in healthy donors (dated by TCRdb to 2016 to 2017). The receptor library was made with the immunoSEQ multiplex PCR assay. For the multiplex PCR, a mixture combining 60 forward primers for TCR Vbeta segments and 13 reverse primers for TCR Jbeta segments was used. What TCRdb holds here is the immuneACCESS table cut down to in-frame rearrangements. Part of the clones is not present; checked against another copy, under half of the missing clones reflect an unresolved V gene, and the others are unexplained. The sample contains over 150,000 clones, around 77% of them found a single time. About 2.8% of the sample is in the top ten clones. Sequencing was done on a sample of PBMCs. All receptors derive from a woman in her 30s in good health and CMV-seronegative.

The chain is built from TRBV9 and TRBJ2-7; maybe TRBD1 (7 bases). With 4 bases removed from V and 2 bases from J, the gap between germline ends came to 13 bases. CDR3 length: 14 residues. The germline gives CDR1 SGDLS, CDR2 YYNGEE. The CDR3 protein is CASSRGDSPYEQYF. CDR3 coding DNA: TGTGCCAGCAGCAGGGGGGACAGCCCCTACGAGCAGTACTTC.

As regards this clone: Its ends do not fully match the called genes, so a read error is possible. The chain combines TRBV28 with TRBJ2-5; TRBD1 matches at 12 bases. From germline, CDR1 is MDHEN and CDR2 SYDVKM. The length of the CDR3 is 12 residues. CDR3 in DNA: TGTGCCAGCAGTCTACGGGACAGGGGGCGCGACTTC. It is translated as CASSLRDRGRDF.

The chain uses TRBV27 and TRBJ1-4; unclear D gene. Trimming pared 2 bases from V and 7 bases from J, leaving 8 bases between. The CDR3 runs 13 residues. Looked up from germline, CDR1 is MNHEY and CDR2 is SMNVEV (reference sequence). Here the CDR3 reads CASSLRRGEKLFF. Written as DNA, the CDR3 is TGTGCCAGCAGTTTAAGACGGGGTGAAAAACTGTTTTTT.

J is TRBJ2-5 and V is TRBV10-3; TRBD2 agrees at 12 bases. Germline V gene lookup returns CDR1 ENHRY and CDR2 SYGVKD. This CDR3 has 15 residues. V lost 7 bases to trimming and J lost 2 bases; unmatched junction nucleotides: 5. CDR3 coding DNA: TGTGCCATCAAAACTAGCGGGGGGCGACAAGAGACCCAGTACTTC. As protein: CAIKTSGGRQETQYF.

The DNA for the CDR3 is TGCGCCAGCAGTGGAGGGTTCGGCGAGCAGTACTTC. Protein: CASSGGFGEQYF. The rearrangement joins TRBV10-1 to TRBJ2-7, with D perhaps TRBD2 (5 bases). CDR1 is WNHNN and CDR2 is SYGVQD in the germline V gene (reference sequence). The CDR3 covers 12 residues. Trimming took 4 bases from V and 6 from J, leaving 10 bases between them.

The chain recombines TRBV6-5 with TRBJ2-1, with 9 bases fitting TRBD2. CDR3 length: 15 residues. CDR1 is MNHEY, CDR2 SVGAGI, per germline. J gave up 7 bases and V 2 bases, and 6 bases lay outside the gene matches. The CDR3 DNA is TGTGCCAGCAGTTACGCGGGAGGGGTTTGGAATGAGCAGTTCTTC. Its translation is CASSYAGGVWNEQFF.

The V and J genes are TRBV7-2 and TRBJ2-1, with D tentatively TRBD2 (6 bases). The CDR3 loop spans 15 amino acids. Deletions cut 1 base from V and 9 bases from J, with 16 bases between. From germline, CDR1 is SGHTA and CDR2 FQGNSA. The CDR3: CASSLEEVLSGEQFF. In nucleotides, the CDR3 is TGTGCCAGCAGCTTAGAGGAGGTTCTTAGCGGTGAGCAGTTCTTC.

The chain combines TRBV28 with TRBJ1-5; D is ambiguous. The ends were cut back, 8 bases at V and 9 bases at J, with 14 bases in the middle. Germline V gene sequence: CDR1 MDHEN, CDR2 SYDVKM. The CDR3 has 12 residues. CDR3 amino acids: CASAGLGRPQHF. The CDR3 DNA follows: TGTGCCAGCGCGGGTTTAGGTCGGCCCCAGCATTTT. The whole variable domain, filled in from reference TRBV28 and TRBJ1-5, reads DVKVTQSSRYLVKRTGEKVFLECVQDMDHENMFWYRQDPGLGLRLIYFSYDVKMKEKGDIPEGYSVSREKKERFSLILESASTNQTSMYLCASAGLGRPQHFGDGTRLSIL.

The rearrangement uses TRBV6-5 and TRBJ2-7; no clear D gene. Per the germline V gene, CDR1 is MNHEY and CDR2 is SVGAGI. The V end was cut by 2 bases, the J end by 2 bases, with 16 bases between. This CDR3 contains 16 residues. The CDR3 sequence is CASSYGEKVTTYEQYF. CDR3 DNA sequence: TGTGCCAGCAGTTACGGAGAAAAGGTTACAACCTACGAGCAGTACTTC.

V gene TRBV11-2 combines with J gene TRBJ2-1, with TRBD2 matching over 12 bases. The germline gives CDR1 SGHAT, CDR2 FQNNGV. The CDR3 contains 16 residues. Unmatched junction bases numbered 5, after V lost 2 bases and J lost 6 bases. CDR3 in amino acids: CASSLWLAGGVNEQFF. DNA for the CDR3: TGTGCCAGCAGCTTATGGCTAGCGGGGGGGGTCAATGAGCAGTTCTTC.

J is TRBJ1-5 and V is TRBV4-1; 8 bases are a match to TRBD1. Germline trimming cut 3 bases from V and 6 bases from J; bases unmatched to any gene: 13. Germline-derived CDR1 and CDR2 are MGHRA and YSYEKL. This CDR3 has 17 residues. The CDR3 DNA sequence: TGCGCCAGCAGCCATCTTGCTGGACAGGGTGGGGGTCAGCCCCAGCATTTT. Translation: CASSHLAGQGGGQPQHF.

The table lists this clone with a few counts. The genes are TRBV5-6 and TRBJ1-1, with 9 bases that match TRBD1. CDR1 and CDR2 (germline): SGHDT, YYEEEE. The V gene end was trimmed by 3 bases and the J gene end by 4 bases; junction bases not matched to a gene: 10. This CDR3 has 16 amino acids. The CDR3 sequence is CASSSGQGDMSTEAFF. The CDR3 DNA reads TGTGCCAGCAGCTCGGGACAGGGCGATATGAGCACTGAAGCTTTCTTT.

The chain combines TRBV29-1 with TRBJ2-3, with 9 bases matching TRBD2. Per the germline V gene, CDR1 is SQVTM and CDR2 is ANQGSEA. After removal of 5 bases from V and 2 bases from J, the junction contained 8 bases not matched to a gene. CDR3 length: 15 residues. The CDR3 bases are TGCAGCGTTTTCGGGACTAGCACCTCCACAGATACGCAGTATTTT. This gives the protein CSVFGTSTSTDTQYF.

The V gene is TRBV27, the J gene TRBJ1-2; TRBD1 agrees at 9 bases. This CDR3 contains 15 residues. From germline, CDR1 is MNHEY and CDR2 SMNVEV (reference sequence). V gave up 6 bases and J gave up 5 bases; unmatched junction bases: 10. In nucleotides, the CDR3 is TGTGCCAGCAGAAACGAAGTGGGGACAGGGTATGGCTACACCTTC. It is translated as CASRNEVGTGYGYTF.

The chain carries TRBV5-4 and TRBJ1-3, with 7 bases identical to TRBD1. The length of the CDR3 is 13 residues. Trimming at V came to 7 bases and at J to 4 bases, leaving 5 bases not matched to a gene. Germline values: CDR1 SGHNT, CDR2 YYREEE (reference sequence). CDR3 residues: CASGRDRGNTIYF. The DNA of the CDR3 is TGTGCCAGCGGACGGGACAGAGGAAACACCATATATTTT.